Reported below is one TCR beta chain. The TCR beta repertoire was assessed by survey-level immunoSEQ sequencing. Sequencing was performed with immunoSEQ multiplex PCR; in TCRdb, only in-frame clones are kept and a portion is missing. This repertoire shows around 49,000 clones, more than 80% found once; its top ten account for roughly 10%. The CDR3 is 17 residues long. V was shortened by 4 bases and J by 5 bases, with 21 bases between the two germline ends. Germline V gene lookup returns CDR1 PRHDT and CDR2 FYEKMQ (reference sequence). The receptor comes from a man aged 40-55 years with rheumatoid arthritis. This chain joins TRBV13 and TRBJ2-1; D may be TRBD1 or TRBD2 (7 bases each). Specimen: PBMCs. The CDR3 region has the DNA TGTGCCAGCAGCTCCGAGGGGGCGGGAGTACTCCACAATGAGCAGTTCTTC. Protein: CASSSEGAGVLHNEQFF.